This TCR beta chain derives from a study of T cells in Graves' hyperthyroidism and ophthalmopathy. Exclusion of a patient resulted from uncontrolled infection, other autoimmune disease, pregnancy or lactation. Together with thyroid ultrasound, orbital computed tomography, serum thyroxine and TRAb, clinical symptoms were used for diagnoses. Trimming took 5 bases from V and 6 from J; bases not matched to a gene: 10. The germline gives CDR1 SGHVS, CDR2 FNYEAQ. This CDR3 comprises 16 residues. Template material for amplifying TCR beta CDR3 regions consisted of RNA transcripts. TCR CDR3 regions were first amplified by RT-PCR with HTBI primers. In TCRdb, the multiplex PCR reads were re-called with MiXCR into one record per CDR3 protein. Of hundreds of thousands of distinct CDR3 sequences in the sample, just under 45% were seen once.

The V call is TRBV7-6, the J call TRBJ2-7; 13 bases agree with TRBD2. Material: peripheral blood or thyroid tissue (not recorded which). This sequence was found in an adult man with Graves' disease, either hyperthyroidism or ophthalmopathy (not recorded which). CDR3 loop: CASSLYGLAGASEQYF. The CDR3 DNA sequence: TGTGCCAGCAGCCTCTATGGACTAGCGGGAGCTTCCGAGCAGTACTTC. Full variable domain (remainder filled in from reference TRBV7-6 and TRBJ2-7): GAGVSQSPRYKVTKRGQDVALRCDPISGHVSLYWYRQALGQGPEFLTYFNYEAQQDKSGLPNDRFSAERPEGSISTLTIQRTEQRDSAMYRCASSLYGLAGASEQYFGPGTRLTVT.